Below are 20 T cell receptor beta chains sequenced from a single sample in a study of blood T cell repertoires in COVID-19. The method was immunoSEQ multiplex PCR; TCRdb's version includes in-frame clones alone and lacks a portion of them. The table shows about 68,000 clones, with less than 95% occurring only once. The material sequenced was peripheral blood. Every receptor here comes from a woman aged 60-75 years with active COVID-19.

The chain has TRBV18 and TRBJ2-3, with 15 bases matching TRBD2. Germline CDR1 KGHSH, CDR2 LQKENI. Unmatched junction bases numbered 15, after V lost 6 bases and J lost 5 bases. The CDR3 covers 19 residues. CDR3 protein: CASSSELGLAGGPIDTQYF. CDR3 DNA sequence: TGTGCCAGCTCCAGCGAACTCGGACTAGCGGGAGGGCCCATAGATACGCAGTATTTT. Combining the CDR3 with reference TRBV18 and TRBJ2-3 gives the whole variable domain NAGVMQNPRHLVRRRGQEARLRCSPMKGHSHVYWYRQLPEEGLKFMVYLQKENIIDESGMPKERFSAEFPKEGPSILRIQQVVRGDSAAYFCASSSELGLAGGPIDTQYFGPGTRLTVL.

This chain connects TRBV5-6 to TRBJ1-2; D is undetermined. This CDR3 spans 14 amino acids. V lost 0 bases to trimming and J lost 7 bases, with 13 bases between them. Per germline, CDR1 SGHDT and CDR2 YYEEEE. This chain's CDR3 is CASSLVGELSGYTF. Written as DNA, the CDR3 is TGTGCCAGCAGCTTGGTCGGGGAGCTCTCTGGCTACACCTTC.

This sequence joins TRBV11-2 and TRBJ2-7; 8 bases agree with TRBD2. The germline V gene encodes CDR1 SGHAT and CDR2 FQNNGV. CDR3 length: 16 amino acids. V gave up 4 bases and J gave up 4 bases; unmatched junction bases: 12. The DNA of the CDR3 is TGTGCCAGCAGCTCCCTGGGAGCGGGAGAGAGGTACGAGCAGTACTTC. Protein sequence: CASSSLGAGERYEQYF.

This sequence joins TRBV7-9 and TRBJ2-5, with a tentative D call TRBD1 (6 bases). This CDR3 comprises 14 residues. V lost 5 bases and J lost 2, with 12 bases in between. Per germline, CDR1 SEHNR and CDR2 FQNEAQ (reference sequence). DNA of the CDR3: TGTGCCAGCAGCCCAGGACAGCGTCAAGAGACCCAGTACTTC. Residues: CASSPGQRQETQYF.

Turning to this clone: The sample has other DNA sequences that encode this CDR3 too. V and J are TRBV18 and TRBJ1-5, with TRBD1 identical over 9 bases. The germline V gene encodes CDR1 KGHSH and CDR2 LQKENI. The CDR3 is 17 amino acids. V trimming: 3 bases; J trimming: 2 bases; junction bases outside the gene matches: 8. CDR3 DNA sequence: TGTGCCAGCTCACCCCAGGGACAGGGTAAAGGCAATCAGCCCCAGCATTTT. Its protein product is CASSPQGQGKGNQPQHF.

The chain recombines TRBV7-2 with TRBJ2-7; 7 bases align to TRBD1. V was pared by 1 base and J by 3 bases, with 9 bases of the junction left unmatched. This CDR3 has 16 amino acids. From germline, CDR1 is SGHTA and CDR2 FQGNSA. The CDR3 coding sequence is TGTGCCAGCAGCTTAGAGAGGCACAGGGGATTCTACGAGCAGTACTTC. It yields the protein CASSLERHRGFYEQYF.

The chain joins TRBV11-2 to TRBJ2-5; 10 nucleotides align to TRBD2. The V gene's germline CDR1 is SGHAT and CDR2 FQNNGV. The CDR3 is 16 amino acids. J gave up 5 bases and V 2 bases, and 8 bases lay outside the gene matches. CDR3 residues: CASSLFGLAGEETQYF. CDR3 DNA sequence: TGTGCCAGCAGCTTATTTGGGCTAGCGGGAGAGGAGACCCAGTACTTC. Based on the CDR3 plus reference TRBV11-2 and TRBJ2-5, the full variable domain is EAGVAQSPRYKIIEKRQSVAFWCNPISGHATLYWYQQILGQGPKLLIQFQNNGVVDDSQLPKDRFSAERLKGVDSTLKIQPAKLEDSAVYLCASSLFGLAGEETQYFGPGTRLLVL.

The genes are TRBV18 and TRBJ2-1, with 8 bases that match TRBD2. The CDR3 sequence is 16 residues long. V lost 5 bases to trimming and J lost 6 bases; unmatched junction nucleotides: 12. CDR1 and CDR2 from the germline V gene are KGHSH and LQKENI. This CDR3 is CASSLRTSRGGNEQFF. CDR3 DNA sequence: TGTGCCAGCTCATTACGGACTAGCCGGGGAGGCAATGAGCAGTTCTTC.

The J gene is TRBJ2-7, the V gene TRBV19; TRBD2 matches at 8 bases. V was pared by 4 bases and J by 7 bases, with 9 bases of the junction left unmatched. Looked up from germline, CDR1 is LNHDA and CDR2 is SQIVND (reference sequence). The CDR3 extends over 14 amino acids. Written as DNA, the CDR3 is TGTGCCAGTAGTACCGGGACTAGTGGATGGGAGCAGTACTTC. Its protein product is CASSTGTSGWEQYF.

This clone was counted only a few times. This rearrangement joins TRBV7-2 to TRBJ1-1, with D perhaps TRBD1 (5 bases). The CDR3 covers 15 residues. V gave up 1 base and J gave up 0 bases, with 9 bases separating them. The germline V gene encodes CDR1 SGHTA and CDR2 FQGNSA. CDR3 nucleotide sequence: TGTGCCAGCAGCTTAGTTAGGGGCCTGAACACTGAAGCTTTCTTT. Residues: CASSLVRGLNTEAFF.

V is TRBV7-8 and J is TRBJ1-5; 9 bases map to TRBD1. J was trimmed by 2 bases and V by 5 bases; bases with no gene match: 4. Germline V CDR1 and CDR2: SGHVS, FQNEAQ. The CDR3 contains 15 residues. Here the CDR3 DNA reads TGTGCCAGCAGCAAGGGACAGGGAGGCAATCAGCCCCAGCATTTT. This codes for CASSKGQGGNQPQHF. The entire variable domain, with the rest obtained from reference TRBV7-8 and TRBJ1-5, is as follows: GAGVSQSPRYKVAKRGQDVALRCDPISGHVSLFWYQQALGQGPEFLTYFQNEAQLDKSGLPSDRFFAERPEGSVSTLKIQRTQQEDSAVYLCASSKGQGGNQPQHFGDGTRLSIL.

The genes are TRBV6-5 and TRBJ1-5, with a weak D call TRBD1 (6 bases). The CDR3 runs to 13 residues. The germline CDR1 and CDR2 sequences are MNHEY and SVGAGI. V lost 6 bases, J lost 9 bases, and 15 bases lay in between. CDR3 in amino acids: CASSQGYLGPQHF. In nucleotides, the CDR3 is TGTGCCAGCAGCCAGGGGTACCTTGGGCCCCAGCATTTT.

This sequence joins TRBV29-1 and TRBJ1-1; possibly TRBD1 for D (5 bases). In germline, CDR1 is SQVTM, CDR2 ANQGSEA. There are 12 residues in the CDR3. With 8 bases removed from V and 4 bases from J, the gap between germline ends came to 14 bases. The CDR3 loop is CSTRQMFTEAFF. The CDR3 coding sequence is TGCAGCACCCGACAGATGTTCACTGAAGCTTTCTTT.

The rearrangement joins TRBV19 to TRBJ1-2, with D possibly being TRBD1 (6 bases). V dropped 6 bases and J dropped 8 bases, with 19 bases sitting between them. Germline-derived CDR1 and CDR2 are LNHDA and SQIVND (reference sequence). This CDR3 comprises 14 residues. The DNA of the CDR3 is TGTGCCAGTAGAGACTGGGCAGGGGAGAGCGGCTACACCTTC. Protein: CASRDWAGESGYTF.

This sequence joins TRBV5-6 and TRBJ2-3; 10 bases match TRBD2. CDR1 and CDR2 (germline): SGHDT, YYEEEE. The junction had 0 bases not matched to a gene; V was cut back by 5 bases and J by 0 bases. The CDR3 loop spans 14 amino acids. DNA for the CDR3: TGTGCCAGCAGGACTAGCGGGAGCACAGATACGCAGTATTTT. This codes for CASRTSGSTDTQYF.

The CDR3 region is CASSHQGQETQYF. The CDR3 DNA reads TGTGCCAGCAGCCACCAGGGGCAAGAGACCCAGTACTTC. The chain has TRBV3-1 (or the pseudogene TRBV3-2) and TRBJ2-5; D is perhaps TRBD1 (6 bases). V lost 3 bases to trimming and J lost 2 bases, with 7 bases between them. The germline gives CDR1 LGHDT, CDR2 YNNKEL (reference sequence). This CDR3 comprises 13 residues.

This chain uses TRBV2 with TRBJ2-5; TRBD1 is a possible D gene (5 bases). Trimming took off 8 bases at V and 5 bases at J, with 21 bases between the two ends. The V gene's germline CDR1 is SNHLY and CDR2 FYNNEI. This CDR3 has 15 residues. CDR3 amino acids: CASGGAQGFGETQYF. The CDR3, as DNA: TGTGCCAGCGGTGGGGCGCAAGGCTTTGGGGAGACCCAGTACTTC.

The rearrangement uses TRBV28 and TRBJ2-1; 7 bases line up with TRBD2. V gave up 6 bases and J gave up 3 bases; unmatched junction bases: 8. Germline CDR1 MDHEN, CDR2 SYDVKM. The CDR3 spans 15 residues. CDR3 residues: CASRLGGGDYNEQFF. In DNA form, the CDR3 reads TGTGCCAGCAGACTTGGCGGGGGTGACTACAATGAGCAGTTCTTC.

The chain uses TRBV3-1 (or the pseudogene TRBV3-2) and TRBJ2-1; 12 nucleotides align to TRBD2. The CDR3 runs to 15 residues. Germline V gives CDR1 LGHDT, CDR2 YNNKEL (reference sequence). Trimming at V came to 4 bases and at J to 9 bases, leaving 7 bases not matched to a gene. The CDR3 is CASSRLAGVRSEQFF. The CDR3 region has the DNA TGTGCCAGCAGCCGACTAGCGGGAGTGCGAAGTGAGCAGTTCTTC.

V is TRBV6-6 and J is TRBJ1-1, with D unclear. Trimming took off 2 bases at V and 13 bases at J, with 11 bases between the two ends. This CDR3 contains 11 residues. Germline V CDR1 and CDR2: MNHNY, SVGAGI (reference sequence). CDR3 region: CASSYPMLLFF. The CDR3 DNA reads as TGTGCCAGCAGTTACCCTATGCTACTTTTCTTT.